This passage covers 9 T cell receptor beta chains from one sample sequenced in a study of Ad26.COV2.S vaccination and SARS-CoV-2 variants. The data were produced by immunoSEQ multiplex PCR, yet TCRdb's version contains in-frame clones alone and is incomplete. The sample lists around 370,000 clones, approximately 84% occurring once. Treatment in this sample: roughly 18 received Ad26.COV2.S at low or high dose, single or two shots; 5 received placebo; per-sample allocation not given. Following the first vaccine or placebo injection, samples were taken on day 63. Sequenced material: peripheral blood, taken in a trial of Ad26.COV2.S vaccine versus placebo. These TCRs come from a person aged 18-65 years who received the Ad26.COV2.S COVID-19 vaccine or a placebo.

This chain joins TRBV7-2 and TRBJ2-3; tentatively, D is TRBD2 (5 bases). From germline, CDR1 is SGHTA and CDR2 FQGNSA. This CDR3 has 12 residues. Trimming pared 5 bases from V and 6 bases from J, leaving 9 bases between. Here the CDR3 reads CASSTRADTQYF. The DNA for the CDR3 is TGTGCCAGCAGCACGAGGGCGGATACGCAGTATTTT.

V gene TRBV18 combines with J gene TRBJ2-3, with 11 bases fitting TRBD2. With V trimmed by 4 bases and J by 7 bases, 4 bases remained unmatched. The CDR3 runs to 14 residues. CDR1 and CDR2 from the germline V gene are KGHSH and LQKENI. Here the CDR3 DNA reads TGTGCCAGCTCACAGGGGACTAGCGGATATACGCAGTATTTT. It translates to CASSQGTSGYTQYF. Filled out from reference TRBV18 and TRBJ2-3, the complete variable domain reads NAGVMQNPRHLVRRRGQEARLRCSPMKGHSHVYWYRQLPEEGLKFMVYLQKENIIDESGMPKERFSAEFPKEGPSILRIQQVVRGDSAAYFCASSQGTSGYTQYFGPGTRLTVL.

This sequence joins TRBV6-5 and TRBJ2-1; D is unresolved. Germline CDR1 and CDR2: MNHEY and SVGAGI. The CDR3 spans 15 residues. Trimming took off 2 bases at V and 4 bases at J, with 12 bases between the two ends. CDR3 DNA sequence: TGTGCCAGCAGTTACGGGCAGGCTTTTTACAATGAGCAGTTCTTC. This encodes CASSYGQAFYNEQFF.

This clone appeared once. The V and J genes are TRBV6-2 or TRBV6-3 and TRBJ2-1; D may be TRBD1 (6 bases). V lost 6 bases, J lost 0 bases, and 21 bases lay in between. CDR1 is MNHEY and CDR2 is SVGEGT in the germline V gene. The length of the CDR3 is 18 residues. The CDR3: CASSSGQGFPSSYNEQFF. The CDR3 bases are TGTGCCAGCAGCTCGGGACAAGGGTTCCCCTCCTCCTACAATGAGCAGTTCTTC.

The chain is built from TRBV28 and TRBJ2-7; 12 bases are shared with TRBD2. Germline CDR1 is MDHEN and CDR2 is SYDVKM. V shed 6 bases and J 3 bases; nucleotides not matched to a gene: 6. The CDR3 length is 15 residues. DNA for the CDR3: TGTGCCAGCAGGCTGACTAGCGGGAGTTACTACGAGCAGTACTTC. It encodes CASRLTSGSYYEQYF. Combining the CDR3 with reference TRBV28 and TRBJ2-7 gives the whole variable domain DVKVTQSSRYLVKRTGEKVFLECVQDMDHENMFWYRQDPGLGLRLIYFSYDVKMKEKGDIPEGYSVSREKKERFSLILESASTNQTSMYLCASRLTSGSYYEQYFGPGTRLTVT.

This chain connects TRBV10-3 to TRBJ2-7, with D tentatively TRBD2 (6 bases). Germline CDR1 ENHRY, CDR2 SYGVKD. Trimming left V 10 bases short and J 1 base short, with 17 bases between. The CDR3 loop spans 14 amino acids. CDR3 region: CATAAQRASYEQYF. CDR3 nucleotide sequence: TGTGCCACCGCGGCCCAGCGGGCTTCCTACGAGCAGTACTTC.

This clone appeared a few times. The chain is built from TRBV27 and TRBJ2-7; 8 bases map to TRBD2. Germline lookup yields CDR1 MNHEY and CDR2 SMNVEV (reference sequence). Trimming removed 4 bases from V and 4 bases from J; junction bases left unmatched: 0. CDR3 size: 12 residues. This CDR3 is CASSSGGYEQYF. In DNA form, the CDR3 reads TGTGCCAGCAGTTCGGGGGGGTACGAGCAGTACTTC.

The chain carries TRBV7-9 and TRBJ2-2; D uncertain. In germline, CDR1 is SEHNR, CDR2 FQNEAQ (reference sequence). V gave up 5 bases and J gave up 3 bases, with 13 bases separating them. CDR3 length equals 15 residues. CDR3 protein: CASSRRMGYTGELFF. In DNA form, the CDR3 reads TGTGCCAGCAGCCGCAGAATGGGGTACACCGGGGAGCTGTTTTTT. The full variable domain, completed using reference TRBV7-9 and TRBJ2-2, is DTGVSQNPRHKITKRGQNVTFRCDPISEHNRLYWYRQTLGQGPEFLTYFQNEAQLEKSRLLSDRFSAERPKGSFSTLEIQRTEQGDSAMYLCASSRRMGYTGELFFGEGSRLTVL.

The gene calls are TRBV24-1 and TRBJ2-7, with TRBD1 matching 8 bases. Germline CDR1 and CDR2: KGHDR and SFDVKD. V trimming: 2 bases; J trimming: 6 bases; junction bases outside the gene matches: 14. There are 17 residues in the CDR3. The chain's CDR3 is CATSDSLTGDGVCEQYF. CDR3 coding DNA: TGTGCCACCAGTGATTCCCTGACAGGGGACGGGGTTTGCGAGCAGTACTTC.